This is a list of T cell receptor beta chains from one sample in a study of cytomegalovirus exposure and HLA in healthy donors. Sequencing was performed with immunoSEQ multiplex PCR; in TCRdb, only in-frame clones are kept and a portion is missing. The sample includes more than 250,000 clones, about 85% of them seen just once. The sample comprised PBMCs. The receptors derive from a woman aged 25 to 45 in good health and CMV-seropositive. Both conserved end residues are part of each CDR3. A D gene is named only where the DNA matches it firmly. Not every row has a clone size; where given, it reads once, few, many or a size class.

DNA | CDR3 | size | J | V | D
TGTGCCAGCAGCTTAAACCCTAATAATTCACCCCTCCACTTT | CASSLNPNNSPLHF | - | TRBJ1-6 | TRBV7-3 | -
TGTGCCAGCAGCTATTTTGAGGGGGAGAAGCAGTACTTC | CASSYFEGEKQYF | - | TRBJ2-7 | TRBV6-1 | -
TGTGCCAGCAGCTTAGTAAGGGCCGGGGAGCAGTACTTC | CASSLVRAGEQYF | - | TRBJ2-7 | TRBV11-2 | -
TGTGCCTGGTCCCAGACAGGGGTCGAGCAGTACTTC | CAWSQTGVEQYF | - | TRBJ2-7 | TRBV30 | TRBD1
TGCGCCAGCAGCGCACTAGCGACCACCTACGAGCAGTACTTC | CASSALATTYEQYF | - | TRBJ2-7 | TRBV5-1 | TRBD2
TGTGCCAGCAGTTACGGCGGGGGGGCAGGGGATACGCAGTATTTT | CASSYGGGAGDTQYF | - | TRBJ2-3 | TRBV6-5 | TRBD2
TGTGCCAGCAGTGCCCTCGAGGGATCCCACGAGCAGTACTTC | CASSALEGSHEQYF | once | TRBJ2-7 | TRBV6-1 | -
TGTGCCAGCAGCTCCTGGCGCGGTCTGGGTAACAATCAGCCCCAGCATTTT | CASSSWRGLGNNQPQHF | - | TRBJ1-5 | TRBV7-8 | -
TGTGCCAGCAGTCTTACTAGGAACTACGAGCAGTACTTC | CASSLTRNYEQYF | - | TRBJ2-7 | TRBV6-5 | -
TGTGCCAGCACCGGGGGCTTTGAAAAACTGTTTTTT | CASTGGFEKLFF | - | TRBJ1-4 | TRBV2 | -
TGCGCCAGCAGCCAAGTTTCTGGGGGGAATTATGGCTACACCTTC | CASSQVSGGNYGYTF | - | TRBJ1-2 | TRBV4-1 | -
TGTGCCAGCAGCAAAGAAGGCCAGCCCCAGCATTTT | CASSKEGQPQHF | once | TRBJ1-5 | TRBV21-1 | -
TGTGCCTGGAGTGCCCATCTGGCTACCTACGAGCAGTACTTC | CAWSAHLATYEQYF | - | TRBJ2-7 | TRBV30 | -
TGCGCCAGCAGTGAGTCGAAGAGTGAAGCTTTCTTT | CASSESKSEAFF | few | TRBJ1-1 | TRBV10-2 | -
TGTGCCAGTAGTCCTTGGACAGGGGCGAACACCGGGGAGCTGTTTTTT | CASSPWTGANTGELFF | - | TRBJ2-2 | TRBV19 | TRBD1
TGCAGCGTTGATCGGACAGGGACGGGATCCAATGAGCAGTTCTTC | CSVDRTGTGSNEQFF | - | TRBJ2-1 | TRBV29-1 | TRBD1
TGTGCCAGCAGCTACGGGACGGACGACTATGGCTACACCTTC | CASSYGTDDYGYTF | - | TRBJ1-2 | TRBV7-8 | -
TGTGCCAGCAGTGATAACTGGGACAGGGGATACGAGCAGTACTTC | CASSDNWDRGYEQYF | - | TRBJ2-7 | TRBV6-1 | TRBD1
TGCGCCAGCAGCCCCGTGCGTGGGAGTTATAGCAATCAGCCCCAGCATTTT | CASSPVRGSYSNQPQHF | - | TRBJ1-5 | TRBV4-1 | -
TGCAGCGTTGGGACAGAGTCGGCTGAAGCTTTCTTT | CSVGTESAEAFF | - | TRBJ1-1 | TRBV29-1 | -
TGTGCCAGCTCACCCGACAGTTCCTACGAGCAGTACTTC | CASSPDSSYEQYF | - | TRBJ2-7 | TRBV18 | -
TGTGCCAGCAGTTTGGGTGGGACACTTACCTACGAGCAGTACTTC | CASSLGGTLTYEQYF | - | TRBJ2-7 | TRBV28 | -
TGTGCCAGCAGCCCTGGGAGACAGGGCGACTATGGCTACACCTTC | CASSPGRQGDYGYTF | - | TRBJ1-2 | TRBV11-2 | TRBD1
TGTGCCAGCAGCTTAGGACGGGATACGCAGTATTTT | CASSLGRDTQYF | - | TRBJ2-3 | TRBV13 | -
TGCGCCAGCAGCCAAGAGCGGACAGGGGCTGGCTACACCTTC | CASSQERTGAGYTF | once | TRBJ1-2 | TRBV4-3 | TRBD1
TGTGCCAGCAGTTTCCGCGGGGGGAACACTGAAGCTTTCTTT | CASSFRGGNTEAFF | - | TRBJ1-1 | TRBV27 | -
TGTGCCAGCAGCTTCGGGGGGGCCCTCGGTCTTAGCGGGGAGCTGTTTTTT | CASSFGGALGLSGELFF | - | TRBJ2-2 | TRBV11-2 | TRBD2
TGTGCCAGCAGACCGACAGGGGGCATTGAAAAACTGTTTTTT | CASRPTGGIEKLFF | - | TRBJ1-4 | TRBV27 | TRBD1
TGTGCCACCAGCAGACTCTTAGGCACTGAAGCTTTCTTT | CATSRLLGTEAFF | - | TRBJ1-1 | TRBV15 | -
TGTGCCAGCAGCTTAGGGACACCTGGAAACATTCAGTACTTC | CASSLGTPGNIQYF | - | TRBJ2-4 | TRBV7-6 | -
TGTGCCAGCAGTTTAGGAATAGCGGGGGGGAGAGAGACCCAGTACTTC | CASSLGIAGGRETQYF | - | TRBJ2-5 | TRBV28 | TRBD2
TGTGCCAGCAGCTTACCAGGACAGGGAGTAACAGATACGCAGTATTTT | CASSLPGQGVTDTQYF | - | TRBJ2-3 | TRBV7-3 | TRBD1
TGTGCCAGCAGCAGTAGCGGGGGACCCTCCTACAATGAGCAGTTCTTC | CASSSSGGPSYNEQFF | - | TRBJ2-1 | TRBV11-3 | TRBD2
TGTGCCAGCAGAGGACAGGGATCGTCCGGGGAGCTGTTTTTT | CASRGQGSSGELFF | many | TRBJ2-2 | TRBV6-1 | TRBD1
TGTGCCAGCAGTTTTCGGGGCCTATCCTCCTACGAGCAGTACTTC | CASSFRGLSSYEQYF | - | TRBJ2-7 | TRBV28 | -
TGTGCCAGCAGCTTCGAGATAAACACAGATACGCAGTATTTT | CASSFEINTDTQYF | - | TRBJ2-3 | TRBV5-4 | -
TGCGCCAGCAGCGCAACTAGCGGGAGGGTCACCGGGGAGCTGTTTTTT | CASSATSGRVTGELFF | - | TRBJ2-2 | TRBV5-1 | TRBD2
TGTGCCAGCTCCCCTGGGGGGGAGCGGAACATTCAGTACTTC | CASSPGGERNIQYF | - | TRBJ2-4 | TRBV18 | TRBD2
TGTGCCAGCACCGACGGACAGGGCGGTGAAAAACTGTTTTTT | CASTDGQGGEKLFF | - | TRBJ1-4 | TRBV6-5 | TRBD1
TGTGCCACCAGCAGAGAGGGGGCGCAAGGAAAACTGTTTTTT | CATSREGAQGKLFF | - | TRBJ1-4 | TRBV15 | -
TGTGCCAGCAGCCCCCGGACAACGGGGAGGGAAGTCTACGAGCAGTACTTC | CASSPRTTGREVYEQYF | - | TRBJ2-7 | TRBV11-2 | TRBD2
TGTGCCAGCAGCCAAGAAAGGACTACGAACACCGGGGAGCTGTTTTTT | CASSQERTTNTGELFF | - | TRBJ2-2 | TRBV4-2 | -
TGTGCCAGCAGCGAAGCAAAAGCGGGGAACACCGGGGAGCTGTTTTTT | CASSEAKAGNTGELFF | once | TRBJ2-2 | TRBV7-2 | -
TGTGCCAGCAACCAACAGGGGGCGACAGATACGCAGTATTTT | CASNQQGATDTQYF | - | TRBJ2-3 | TRBV2 | TRBD1
TGTGCCAGCAGCCCCCGTGGGGTACGGGACACTGAAGCTTTCTTT | CASSPRGVRDTEAFF | - | TRBJ1-1 | TRBV9 | -
TGCGCCAGCAGCCAAGCAGGGAATGGCTACACCTTC | CASSQAGNGYTF | - | TRBJ1-2 | TRBV4-3 | -
TGTGCCAGCAGCTTGAAGACAGGGATTGTTGGCACTGAAGCTTTCTTT | CASSLKTGIVGTEAFF | - | TRBJ1-1 | TRBV7-6 | TRBD1
TGTGCCAGCAGCTGGGCGGTGGAGGCCGAGCAGTACTTC | CASSWAVEAEQYF | - | TRBJ2-7 | TRBV28 | -
TGTGCCAGCAGTTATAGCGGGAGTGGTGAGCAGTACTTC | CASSYSGSGEQYF | - | TRBJ2-7 | TRBV28 | TRBD2
TGTGCCAGCAGCGTTAGCGGGGGAGATGGGGAGACCCAGTACTTC | CASSVSGGDGETQYF | - | TRBJ2-5 | TRBV9 | TRBD2
TGCGCCAGCAGCTTGGCCGCGGGACGGCAAGAGACCCAGTACTTC | CASSLAAGRQETQYF | - | TRBJ2-5 | TRBV5-1 | -
TGTGCCAGCCGTTCCTTTTCCGGCAAGGAACCTTTCTTT | CASRSFSGKEPFF | - | TRBJ1-1 | TRBV7-9 | -